The 13 T cell receptor beta chains in this list originate from one sample, sequenced in a study of tumor-infiltrating lymphocytes in localized non-small cell lung cancer. The data were produced by immunoSEQ multiplex PCR, yet TCRdb's version contains in-frame clones alone and is incomplete. This table holds fewer than 20,000 clones, about 69% found once. Material: lung tumor tissue. Receptors originate from a human donor with non-small cell lung cancer.

The chain carries TRBV7-9 and TRBJ2-3; D may be TRBD1 (8 bases). CDR1 is SEHNR and CDR2 is FQNEAQ in the germline V gene (reference sequence). With 6 bases removed from V and 4 bases from J, the gap between germline ends came to 20 bases. The CDR3 contains 16 residues. The CDR3 reads CASSSPDRGGADTQYF. The CDR3 bases are TGTGCCAGCAGTTCTCCCGACAGGGGAGGGGCAGATACGCAGTATTTT. Using reference TRBV7-9 and TRBJ2-3 for the parts outside the CDR3, the full variable domain is DTGVSQNPRHKITKRGQNVTFRCDPISEHNRLYWYRQTLGQGPEFLTYFQNEAQLEKSRLLSDRFSAERPKGSFSTLEIQRTEQGDSAMYLCASSSPDRGGADTQYFGPGTRLTVL.

The rearrangement links TRBV11-1 to TRBJ2-7; a weak D match, TRBD1 (5 bases). This CDR3 comprises 15 residues. Germline-derived CDR1 and CDR2 are SGHAT and FQDESV (reference sequence). V gave up 2 bases and J gave up 6 bases, with 17 bases separating them. Written as DNA, the CDR3 is TGTGCCAGCAGCTTAAGGCAGGGCGGATTCTCCGAGCAGTACTTC. As protein: CASSLRQGGFSEQYF.

This chain links TRBV19 with TRBJ2-7; D is unclear. The CDR3 is made up of 13 amino acids. From germline, CDR1 is LNHDA and CDR2 SQIVND (reference sequence). Deletions cut 6 bases from V and 5 bases from J, with 14 bases between. The CDR3: CASRSGALDEQYF. Written as DNA, the CDR3 is TGTGCCAGTAGGTCAGGAGCCCTGGACGAGCAGTACTTC.

The chain carries TRBV2 and TRBJ2-7; no clear D. Trimming cost V 6 bases and J 0 bases, with 15 bases left between them. This CDR3 has 15 residues. Germline V lookup: CDR1 SNHLY, CDR2 FYNNEI. The CDR3 loop reads CASRDRESFSYEQYF. Written as DNA, the CDR3 is TGTGCCAGCAGGGACCGAGAAAGCTTCTCCTACGAGCAGTACTTC. Based on the CDR3 plus reference TRBV2 and TRBJ2-7, the full variable domain is EPEVTQTPSHQVTQMGQEVILRCVPISNHLYFYWYRQILGQKVEFLVSFYNNEISEKSEIFDDQFSVERPDGSNFTLKIRSTKLEDSAMYFCASRDRESFSYEQYFGPGTRLTVT.

This clone is medium-sized within its sample. The gene calls are TRBV5-1 and TRBJ1-2; D is possibly TRBD1 (5 bases). Germline loops: CDR1 SGHRS, CDR2 YFSETQ. V lost 0 bases, J lost 3 bases, and 12 bases lay in between. This CDR3 has 15 amino acids. CDR3: CASSLALGADYGYTF. CDR3 nucleotide sequence: TGCGCCAGCAGCTTGGCCCTAGGGGCTGACTATGGCTACACCTTC.

This sequence joins TRBV9 and TRBJ1-2, with D hard to call. V lost 0 bases, J lost 7 bases, and 10 bases lay in between. The germline V gene encodes CDR1 SGDLS and CDR2 YYNGEE. The CDR3 covers 13 residues. The CDR3 is CASSVDAGSGYTF. CDR3 coding DNA: TGTGCCAGCAGCGTAGACGCGGGGTCTGGCTACACCTTC.

The rearrangement uses TRBV5-4 and TRBJ2-7; 12 nucleotides match TRBD2. Germline values: CDR1 SGHNT, CDR2 YYREEE (reference sequence). Losses at the gene ends were 3 bases for V and 5 bases for J; bases not matched to a gene: 3. The CDR3 covers 14 residues. The CDR3 sequence is CASSSTSGSDEQYF. The CDR3 DNA reads as TGTGCCAGCAGCTCGACTAGCGGGAGCGACGAGCAGTACTTC.

The chain employs TRBV18 and TRBJ2-7, with D tentatively TRBD1 (6 bases). Germline V lookup: CDR1 KGHSH, CDR2 LQKENI. Trimming shortened V by 5 bases and J by 2 bases, and 13 bases separated the two germline ends. The CDR3 sequence is 14 residues long. CDR3 DNA: TGTGCCAGCTCAGGACAGACAGGCGCCTACGAGCAGTACTTC. This gives the protein CASSGQTGAYEQYF. Full variable domain (remainder filled in from reference TRBV18 and TRBJ2-7): NAGVMQNPRHLVRRRGQEARLRCSPMKGHSHVYWYRQLPEEGLKFMVYLQKENIIDESGMPKERFSAEFPKEGPSILRIQQVVRGDSAAYFCASSGQTGAYEQYFGPGTRLTVT.

This rearrangement joins TRBV30 to TRBJ2-7, with D possibly matching TRBD2 (6 bases). Trimming cost V 5 bases and J 0 bases, with 8 bases left between them. This CDR3 region has 12 residues. CDR1 is GTSNPN, CDR2 SVGIG, per germline (reference sequence). DNA of the CDR3: TGTGCCTGGGGGAGGCCCTCCTACGAGCAGTACTTC. This sequence encodes CAWGRPSYEQYF. The whole variable domain, remainder taken from reference TRBV30 and TRBJ2-7, is SQTIHQWPATLVQPVGSPLSLECTVEGTSNPNLYWYRQAAGRGLQLLFYSVGIGQISSEVPQNLSASRPQDRQFILSSKKLLLSDSGFYLCAWGRPSYEQYFGPGTRLTVT.

This chain links TRBV16 with TRBJ2-2; 8 bases match TRBD1. CDR3 size: 18 residues. Losses at the gene ends were 1 base for V and 0 bases for J; bases not matched to a gene: 7. Germline values: CDR1 KGHSY, CDR2 FQNENV. CDR3 sequence (DNA): TGTGCCAGCAGCCAATTCAGGGGGCAGTTCGCGAACACCGGGGAGCTGTTTTTT. Its protein product is CASSQFRGQFANTGELFF.

The gene calls are TRBV7-2 and TRBJ2-1; 8 bases align to TRBD2. The length of the CDR3 is 16 residues. The V gene's germline CDR1 is SGHTA and CDR2 FQGNSA. The trim removed 1 base at V and 8 bases at J, leaving 10 bases unmatched. The CDR3 loop is CASSLELSAGEDEQFF. The DNA for the CDR3 is TGTGCCAGCAGCTTAGAGCTCTCAGCGGGGGAGGATGAGCAGTTCTTC.

This chain connects TRBV18 to TRBJ2-7; 12 bases are shared with TRBD2. The V segment lost 6 bases and the J segment 1 base; nucleotides outside the gene matches: 4. The CDR3 is made up of 15 amino acids. Looked up from germline, CDR1 is KGHSH and CDR2 is LQKENI. The CDR3 DNA is TGTGCCAGCTCTCGGGGACTAGCGGGTTCCTACGAGCAGTACTTC. Translated, it gives CASSRGLAGSYEQYF. The full variable domain, its missing parts supplied by reference TRBV18 and TRBJ2-7, is NAGVMQNPRHLVRRRGQEARLRCSPMKGHSHVYWYRQLPEEGLKFMVYLQKENIIDESGMPKERFSAEFPKEGPSILRIQQVVRGDSAAYFCASSRGLAGSYEQYFGPGTRLTVT.

By proportion, this clone is medium-sized. The chain couples TRBV11-2 to TRBJ2-1, with D possibly being TRBD2 (6 bases). V lost 7 bases to trimming and J lost 4 bases, with 17 bases between them. The CDR3 runs to 15 residues. Germline V lookup: CDR1 SGHAT, CDR2 FQNNGV. The CDR3, as DNA: TGTGCCAGCATCCTCGGGAGTGGGGGGTACAATGAGCAGTTCTTC. Amino acid sequence: CASILGSGGYNEQFF. Supplemented by reference TRBV11-2 and TRBJ2-1, the full variable domain reads EAGVAQSPRYKIIEKRQSVAFWCNPISGHATLYWYQQILGQGPKLLIQFQNNGVVDDSQLPKDRFSAERLKGVDSTLKIQPAKLEDSAVYLCASILGSGGYNEQFFGPGTRLTVL.